Given below is one T cell receptor beta chain in context. V dropped 4 bases and J dropped 4 bases, with 17 bases sitting between them. The CDR3 runs 16 residues. Germline V gene lookup returns CDR1 SGHVS and CDR2 FQNEAQ. Sequencing used immunoSEQ multiplex PCR; TCRdb keeps in-frame clones, though not all of them. The sample shows 95,000 to 150,000 clones, 92% of them seen only once. This entry comes from a study of T cell responses to AZD1222 COVID-19 vaccine. This TCR came from an adult in good health. The chain recombines TRBV7-8 with TRBJ2-1; possibly TRBD1 or TRBD2 for D (5 bases each). The sample in question was peripheral blood, obtained on day 0 of AZD1222 vaccination. The CDR3 sequence: CASSSGSMGPYNEQFF. The CDR3 bases are TGTGCCAGCAGCTCGGGGAGCATGGGGCCTTACAATGAGCAGTTCTTC.